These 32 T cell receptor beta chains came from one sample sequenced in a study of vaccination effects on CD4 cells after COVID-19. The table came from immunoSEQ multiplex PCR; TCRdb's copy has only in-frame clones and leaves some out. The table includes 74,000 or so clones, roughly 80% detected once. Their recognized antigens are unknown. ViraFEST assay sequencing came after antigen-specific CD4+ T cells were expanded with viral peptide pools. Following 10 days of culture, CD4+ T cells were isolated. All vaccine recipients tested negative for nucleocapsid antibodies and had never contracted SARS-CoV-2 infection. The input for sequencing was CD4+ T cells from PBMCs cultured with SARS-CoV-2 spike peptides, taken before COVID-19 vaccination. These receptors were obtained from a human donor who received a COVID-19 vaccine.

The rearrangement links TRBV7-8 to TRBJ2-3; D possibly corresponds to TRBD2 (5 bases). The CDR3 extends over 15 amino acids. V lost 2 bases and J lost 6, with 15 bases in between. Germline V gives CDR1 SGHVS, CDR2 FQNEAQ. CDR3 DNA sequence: TGTGCCAGCAGCTTAAATAGGCTAGCAAGCGATACGCAGTATTTT. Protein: CASSLNRLASDTQYF.

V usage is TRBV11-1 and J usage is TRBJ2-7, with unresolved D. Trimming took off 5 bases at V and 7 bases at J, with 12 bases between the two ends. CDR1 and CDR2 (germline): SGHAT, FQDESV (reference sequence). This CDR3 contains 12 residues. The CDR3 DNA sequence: TGTGCCAGCAGCAGGTCACGACAAGAGCAGTACGTC. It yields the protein CASSRSRQEQYV.

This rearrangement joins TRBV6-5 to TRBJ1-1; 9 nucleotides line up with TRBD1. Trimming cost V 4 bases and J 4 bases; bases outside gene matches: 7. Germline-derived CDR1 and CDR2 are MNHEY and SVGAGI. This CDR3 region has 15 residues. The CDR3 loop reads CASSSSGQGVTEAFF. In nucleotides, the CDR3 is TGTGCCAGCAGTTCGTCGGGACAGGGTGTCACTGAAGCTTTCTTT.

CDR3 DNA: TGTGCCAGCAGCTTATCCCTAGCGGGGGGGAAGGGCATGGGAGAGACCCAGTACTTC. Its protein product is CASSLSLAGGKGMGETQYF. This chain links TRBV7-2 with TRBJ2-5; 12 positions agree with TRBD2. CDR1 and CDR2 from the germline V gene are SGHTA and FQGNSA. The J segment lost 4 bases and the V segment lost 2 bases, leaving 14 bases of the junction unmatched. The CDR3 spans 19 residues.

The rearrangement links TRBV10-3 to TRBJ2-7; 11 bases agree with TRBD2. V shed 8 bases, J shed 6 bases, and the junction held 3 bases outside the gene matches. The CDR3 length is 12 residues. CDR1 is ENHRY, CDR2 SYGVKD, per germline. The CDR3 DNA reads TGTGCCATCGGCACTAGCGGGGGCGAGCAGTACGTC. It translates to CAIGTSGGEQYV.

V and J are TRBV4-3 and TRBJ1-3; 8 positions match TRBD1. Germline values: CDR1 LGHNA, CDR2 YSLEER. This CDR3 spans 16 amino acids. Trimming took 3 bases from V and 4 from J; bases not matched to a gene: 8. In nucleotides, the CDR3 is TGCGCCAGCAGCCACCCTGGGGACAGGTCGGGAAACACCATATATTTT. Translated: CASSHPGDRSGNTIYF.

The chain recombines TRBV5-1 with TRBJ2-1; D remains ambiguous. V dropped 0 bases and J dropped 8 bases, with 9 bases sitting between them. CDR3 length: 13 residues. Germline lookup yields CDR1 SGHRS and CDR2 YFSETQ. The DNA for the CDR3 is TGCGCCAGCAGCTTGGCCCCCCGGGATGAGCAGTTCTTC. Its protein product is CASSLAPRDEQFF.

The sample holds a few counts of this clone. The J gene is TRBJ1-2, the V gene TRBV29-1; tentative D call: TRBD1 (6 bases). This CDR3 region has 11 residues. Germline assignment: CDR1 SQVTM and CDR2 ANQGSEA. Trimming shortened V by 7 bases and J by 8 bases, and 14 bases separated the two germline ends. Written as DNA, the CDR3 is TGCAGCGCCTGGGGGGCGAGGGGCTACACCTTC. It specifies CSAWGARGYTF. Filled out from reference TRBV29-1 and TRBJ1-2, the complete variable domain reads SAVISQKPSRDICQRGTSLTIQCQVDSQVTMMFWYRQQPGQSLTLIATANQGSEATYESGFVIDKFPISRPNLTFSTLTVSNMSPEDSSIYLCSAWGARGYTFGSGTRLTVV.

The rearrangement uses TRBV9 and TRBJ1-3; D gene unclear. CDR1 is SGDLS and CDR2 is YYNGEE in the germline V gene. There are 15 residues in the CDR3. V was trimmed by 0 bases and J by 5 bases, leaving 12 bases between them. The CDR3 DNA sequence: TGTGCCAGCAGCGTAGACCTGGGATCAAGAAACACCATATATTTT. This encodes CASSVDLGSRNTIYF.

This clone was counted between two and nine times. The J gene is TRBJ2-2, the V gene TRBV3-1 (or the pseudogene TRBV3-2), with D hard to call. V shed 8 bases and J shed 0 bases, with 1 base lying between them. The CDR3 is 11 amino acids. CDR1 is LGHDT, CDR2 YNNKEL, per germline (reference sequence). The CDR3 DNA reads TGTGCCAGCTCGAACACCGGGGAGCTGTTTTTT. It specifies CASSNTGELFF.

In DNA, the CDR3 is TGTGCCAGCAGCTTACTTGCGGATAGGGTACATGGCTACACCTTC. Protein product: CASSLLADRVHGYTF. The chain is built from TRBV7-9 and TRBJ1-2; D not certain. Germline V gives CDR1 SEHNR, CDR2 FQNEAQ (reference sequence). CDR3 length equals 15 residues. Trimming pared 2 bases from V and 6 bases from J, leaving 16 bases between.

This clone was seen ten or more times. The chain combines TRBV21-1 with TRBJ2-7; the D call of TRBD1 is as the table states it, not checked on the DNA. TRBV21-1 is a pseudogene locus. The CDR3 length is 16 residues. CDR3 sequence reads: CASSKPGTGGIYEQYV. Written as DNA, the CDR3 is TGTGCCAGCAGCAAGCCGGGAACAGGGGGAATCTACGAGCAGTACGTC.

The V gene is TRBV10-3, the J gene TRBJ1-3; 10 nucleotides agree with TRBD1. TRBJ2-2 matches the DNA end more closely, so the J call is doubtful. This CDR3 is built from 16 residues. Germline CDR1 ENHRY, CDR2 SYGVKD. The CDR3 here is CAIRTGQGIDTGELFF. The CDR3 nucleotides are TGTGCCATCAGGACGGGACAGGGGATCGACACCGGGGAGCTGTTTTTT.

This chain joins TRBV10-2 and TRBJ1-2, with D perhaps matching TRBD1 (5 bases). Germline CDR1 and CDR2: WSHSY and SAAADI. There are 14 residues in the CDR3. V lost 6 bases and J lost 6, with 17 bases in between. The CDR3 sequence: CASSEAPTADGYTF. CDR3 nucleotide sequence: TGCGCCAGCAGCGAGGCCCCGACAGCGGATGGCTACACCTTC.

CDR3 region: CASSASPGRPDSGNTIYF. In nucleotides, the CDR3 is TGTGCCAGCAGCGCATCTCCGGGACGGCCGGACTCTGGAAACACCATATATTTT. The chain links TRBV9 to TRBJ1-3, with D perhaps matching TRBD1 (5 bases). Germline V lookup: CDR1 SGDLS, CDR2 YYNGEE. V was trimmed by 3 bases and J by 0 bases, leaving 19 bases between them. The CDR3 is 18 residues long.

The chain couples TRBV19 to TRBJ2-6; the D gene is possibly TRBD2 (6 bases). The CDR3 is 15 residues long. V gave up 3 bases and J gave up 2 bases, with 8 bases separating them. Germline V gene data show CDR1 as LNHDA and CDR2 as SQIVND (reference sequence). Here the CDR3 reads CASSITGAGANVLTF. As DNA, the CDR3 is TGTGCCAGTAGTATTACGGGGGCTGGGGCCAACGTCCTGACTTTC.

As DNA, the CDR3 is TGTGCCAGTATTCCAGGGGGATCAAAAAACATTCAGTACTTC. Its translation: CASIPGGSKNIQYF. The V gene is TRBV19, the J gene TRBJ2-4, with TRBD1 matching over 7 bases. Per germline, CDR1 LNHDA and CDR2 SQIVND (reference sequence). V shed 7 bases, J shed 4 bases, and the junction held 7 bases outside the gene matches. The CDR3 loop spans 14 amino acids.

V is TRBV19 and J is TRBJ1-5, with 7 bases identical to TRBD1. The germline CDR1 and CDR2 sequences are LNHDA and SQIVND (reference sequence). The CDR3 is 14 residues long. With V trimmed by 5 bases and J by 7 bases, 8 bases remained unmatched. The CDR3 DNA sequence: TGTGCCAGTAGTCCCACAGGGGCTCGGCAGCCCCAGCATTTT. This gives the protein CASSPTGARQPQHF.

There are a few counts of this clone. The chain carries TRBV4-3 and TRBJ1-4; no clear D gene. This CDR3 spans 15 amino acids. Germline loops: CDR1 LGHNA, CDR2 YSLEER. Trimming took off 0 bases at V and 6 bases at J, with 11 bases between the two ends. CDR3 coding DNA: TGCGCCAGCAGCCAAGAATGGGATTCCTATGAAAAACTGTTTTTT. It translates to CASSQEWDSYEKLFF.

The chain's CDR3 is CASSFLANTEAFF. CDR3 nucleotides: TGTGCCAGCAGCTTCCTGGCGAACACTGAAGCTTTCTTT. This chain uses TRBV5-5 with TRBJ1-1; no clear D. Trimming removed 2 bases from V and 1 base from J, with 6 bases in between. Germline V gene data show CDR1 as SGHKS and CDR2 as YYEKEE (reference sequence). This CDR3 region has 13 residues.

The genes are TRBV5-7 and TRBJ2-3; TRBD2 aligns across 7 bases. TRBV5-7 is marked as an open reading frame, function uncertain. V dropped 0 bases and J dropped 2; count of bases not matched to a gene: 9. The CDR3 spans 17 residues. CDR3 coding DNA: TGTGCCAGCAGCTTGGATGGCGGGGGTTCCCTCACAGATACGCAGTATTTT. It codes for CASSLDGGGSLTDTQYF.

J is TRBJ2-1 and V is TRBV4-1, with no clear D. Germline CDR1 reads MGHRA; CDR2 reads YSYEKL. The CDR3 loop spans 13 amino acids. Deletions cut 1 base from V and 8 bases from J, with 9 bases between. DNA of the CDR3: TGCGCCAGCAGCCAAGTTAACGGGTATGAGCAGTTCTTC. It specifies CASSQVNGYEQFF.

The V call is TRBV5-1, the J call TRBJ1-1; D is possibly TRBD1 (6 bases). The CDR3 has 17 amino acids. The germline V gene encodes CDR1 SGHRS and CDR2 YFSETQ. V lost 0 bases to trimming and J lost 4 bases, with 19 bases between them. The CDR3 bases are TGCGCCAGCAGCTTGGGGGGGCGGGAAGGCTACGGCACTGAAGCTTTCTTT. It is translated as CASSLGGREGYGTEAFF.

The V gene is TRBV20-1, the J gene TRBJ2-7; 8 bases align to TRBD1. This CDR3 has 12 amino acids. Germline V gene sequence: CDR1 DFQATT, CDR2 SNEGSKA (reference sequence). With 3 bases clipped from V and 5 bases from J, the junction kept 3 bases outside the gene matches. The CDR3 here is CSASPGGDEQYV. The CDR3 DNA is TGCAGTGCTAGTCCAGGGGGCGACGAGCAGTACGTC.

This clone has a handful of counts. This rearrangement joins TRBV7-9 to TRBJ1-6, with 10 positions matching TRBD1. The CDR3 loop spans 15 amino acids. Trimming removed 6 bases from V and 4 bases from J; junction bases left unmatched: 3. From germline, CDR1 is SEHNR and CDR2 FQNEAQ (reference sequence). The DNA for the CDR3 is TGTGCCAGCAGTGGGGACAGGGGTTATAATTCACCCCTCCACTTT. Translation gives CASSGDRGYNSPLHF.

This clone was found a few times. For the CDR3, the DNA is TGCGCCAGCAGCCCGGACAGGAACTATGGCTACACCTTC. Translation: CASSPDRNYGYTF. V is TRBV5-1 and J is TRBJ1-2; 7 bases align to TRBD1. The CDR3 loop spans 13 amino acids. The V gene's germline CDR1 is SGHRS and CDR2 YFSETQ. V lost 4 bases, J lost 2 bases, and 2 bases stayed unmatched. The whole variable domain, filled in from reference TRBV5-1 and TRBJ1-2, reads KAGVTQTPRYLIKTRGQQVTLSCSPISGHRSVSWYQQTPGQGLQFLFEYFSETQRNKGNFPGRFSGRQFSNSRSEMNVSTLELGDSALYLCASSPDRNYGYTFGSGTRLTVV.

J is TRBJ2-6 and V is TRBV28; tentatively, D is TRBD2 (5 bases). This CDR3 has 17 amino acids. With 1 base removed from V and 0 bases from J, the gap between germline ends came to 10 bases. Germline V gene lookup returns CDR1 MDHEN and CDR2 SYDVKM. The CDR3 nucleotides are TGTGCCAGCAGTTTATCCTCGGGATTCTCTGGGGCCAACGTCCTGACTTTC. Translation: CASSLSSGFSGANVLTF.

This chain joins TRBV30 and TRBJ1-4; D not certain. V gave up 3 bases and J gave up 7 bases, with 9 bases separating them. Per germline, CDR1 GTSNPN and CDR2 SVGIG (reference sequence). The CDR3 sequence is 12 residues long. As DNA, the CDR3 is TGTGCCTGGAGCACTTGGGGTGAAAAACTGTTTTTT. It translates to CAWSTWGEKLFF.

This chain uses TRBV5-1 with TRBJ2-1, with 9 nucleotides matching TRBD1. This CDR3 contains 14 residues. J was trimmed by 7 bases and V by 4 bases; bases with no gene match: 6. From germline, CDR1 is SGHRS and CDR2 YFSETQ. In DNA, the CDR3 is TGCGCCAGCAGCCCTGGGGACAGGGAGAATGAGCAGTTCTTC. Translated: CASSPGDRENEQFF.

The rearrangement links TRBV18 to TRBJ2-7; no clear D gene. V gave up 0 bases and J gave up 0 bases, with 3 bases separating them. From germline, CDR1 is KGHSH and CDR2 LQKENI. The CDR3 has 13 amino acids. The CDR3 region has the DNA TGTGCCAGCTCACCACCTGTCTCCTACGAGCAGTACGTC. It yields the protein CASSPPVSYEQYV.

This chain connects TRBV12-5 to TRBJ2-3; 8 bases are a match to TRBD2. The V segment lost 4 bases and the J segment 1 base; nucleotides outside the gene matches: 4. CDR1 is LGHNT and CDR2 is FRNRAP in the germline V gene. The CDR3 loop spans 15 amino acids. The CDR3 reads CASGSGGEGTDTQYF. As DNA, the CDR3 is TGTGCTAGTGGTTCGGGGGGGGAGGGCACAGATACGCAGTATTTT.

The CDR3: CASSIGPGGNTEAFF. The CDR3 bases are TGTGCCAGTAGTATAGGCCCCGGGGGGAACACTGAAGCTTTCTTT. The chain couples TRBV19 to TRBJ1-1; D is possibly TRBD1 (5 bases). Germline V gives CDR1 LNHDA, CDR2 SQIVND (reference sequence). V was pared by 1 base and J by 1 base, with 10 bases between. This CDR3 region has 15 residues.